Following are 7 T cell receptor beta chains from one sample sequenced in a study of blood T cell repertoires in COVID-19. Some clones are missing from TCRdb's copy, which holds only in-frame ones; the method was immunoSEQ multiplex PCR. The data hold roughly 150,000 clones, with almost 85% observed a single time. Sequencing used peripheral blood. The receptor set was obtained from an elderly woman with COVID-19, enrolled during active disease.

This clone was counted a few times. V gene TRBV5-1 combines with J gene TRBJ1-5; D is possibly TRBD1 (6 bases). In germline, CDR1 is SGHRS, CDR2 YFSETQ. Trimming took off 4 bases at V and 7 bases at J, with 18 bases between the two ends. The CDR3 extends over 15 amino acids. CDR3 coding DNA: TGCGCCAGCAGCCACGCTCAGGGGCCCGCCCAGCCCCAGCATTTT. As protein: CASSHAQGPAQPQHF.

CDR3 loop: CASSDQTGYEQYF. The DNA of the CDR3 is TGTGCCAGCAGTGACCAGACAGGGTACGAGCAGTACTTC. The chain is built from TRBV6-1 and TRBJ2-7; 7 nucleotides match TRBD1. Germline values: CDR1 MNHNS, CDR2 SASEGT. Trimming cost V 3 bases and J 4 bases; bases outside gene matches: 3. The CDR3 has 13 residues.

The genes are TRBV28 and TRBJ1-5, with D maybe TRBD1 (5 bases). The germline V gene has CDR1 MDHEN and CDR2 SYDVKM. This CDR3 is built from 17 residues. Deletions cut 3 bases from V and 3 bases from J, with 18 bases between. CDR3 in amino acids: CASSFEWGLSSNQPQHF. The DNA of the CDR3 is TGTGCCAGCAGTTTTGAATGGGGCTTGAGTTCCAATCAGCCCCAGCATTTT. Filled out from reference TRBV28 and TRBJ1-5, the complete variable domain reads DVKVTQSSRYLVKRTGEKVFLECVQDMDHENMFWYRQDPGLGLRLIYFSYDVKMKEKGDIPEGYSVSREKKERFSLILESASTNQTSMYLCASSFEWGLSSNQPQHFGDGTRLSIL.

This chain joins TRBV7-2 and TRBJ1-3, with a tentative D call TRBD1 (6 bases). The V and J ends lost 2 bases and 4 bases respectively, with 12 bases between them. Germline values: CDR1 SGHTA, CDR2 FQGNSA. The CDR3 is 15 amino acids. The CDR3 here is CASSLKAGAGNTIYF. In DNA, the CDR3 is TGTGCCAGCAGCTTAAAGGCAGGGGCAGGAAACACCATATATTTT.

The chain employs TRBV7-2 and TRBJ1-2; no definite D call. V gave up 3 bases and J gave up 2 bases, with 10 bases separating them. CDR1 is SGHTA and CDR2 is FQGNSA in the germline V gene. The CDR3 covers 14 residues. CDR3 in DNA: TGTGCCAGCAGCTTGGCACACGGGAACTATGGCTACACCTTC. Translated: CASSLAHGNYGYTF.

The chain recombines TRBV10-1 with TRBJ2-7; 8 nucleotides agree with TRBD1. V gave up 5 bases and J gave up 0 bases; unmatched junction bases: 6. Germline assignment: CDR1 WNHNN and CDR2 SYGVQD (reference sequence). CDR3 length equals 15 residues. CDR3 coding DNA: TGCGCCAGCAGTCCGGACAGGGCCCACTCCTACGAGCAGTACTTC. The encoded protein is CASSPDRAHSYEQYF.

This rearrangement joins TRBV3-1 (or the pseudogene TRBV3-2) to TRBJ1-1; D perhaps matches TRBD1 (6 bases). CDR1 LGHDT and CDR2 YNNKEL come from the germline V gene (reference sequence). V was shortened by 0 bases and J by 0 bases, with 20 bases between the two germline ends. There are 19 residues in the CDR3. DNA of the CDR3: TGTGCCAGCAGCCAAGATACGGTGGGACACGGCGGTATGAACACTGAAGCTTTCTTT. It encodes CASSQDTVGHGGMNTEAFF.